This T cell receptor beta chain stems from a study of a mutant IDH1 vaccine in newly diagnosed glioma. At the level of the study: The earlier regimen, radiotherapy, temozolomide, or both, was most often both. Visit V12 happened at week 35; visit V13 happened at week 47.

Germline CDR1 and CDR2: MNHEY and SVGAGI. The CDR3 has 16 amino acids. The J segment lost 6 bases and the V segment lost 2 bases, leaving 10 bases of the junction unmatched. The protocol was immunoSEQ multiplex PCR, while the TCRdb copy is restricted to in-frame clones and leaves out a portion. Here the sample spans around 53,000 clones, roughly 84% being singletons. With respect to this clone: Its specificity is not known.

Time point of the sample: week 35, safety follow-up. Alongside topical imiquimod, each dose of vaccine comprised 300 ug of mutant IDH1 20-mer peptide. Vaccination of patients was performed eight times, in weeks 1, 3, 5, 7, 11, 15, 19 and 23. New WHO grade 3 or 4 astrocytomas that were IDH1-mutant and ATRX-lost had been found in donors. Sequences were derived from PBMCs, sampled from a glioma patient whose treatment included an IDH1 peptide vaccine. This sequence joins TRBV6-5 and TRBJ2-3, with 8 bases matching TRBD2. The sequence came from a middle-aged man with glioma. Written as DNA, the CDR3 is TGTGCCAGCAGTTACCAGATGGCGGGGGGCCAGGATACGCAGTATTTT. The encoded protein is CASSYQMAGGQDTQYF.